These 26 T cell receptor beta chains were sequenced from one sample in a study of regulatory and conventional T cells in RAG deficiency. The sorted conventional CD4+ T cells were CD25-low and CD127-high, with genomic DNA sequenced. Profiled with immunoSEQ multiplex PCR; TCRdb holds only in-frame clones, not every one. Among about 34,000 clones listed, about 75% were seen once. Separately, the same data were catalogued under a study of regulatory T cells. From that second work: The primer mix had 52 TRBV and 13 TRBJ primers.

Sample: CD4+ effector T cells sorted from blood. The receptors stem from a human donor in good health.

The J gene is TRBJ1-5, the V gene TRBV28, with D perhaps matching TRBD1 (5 bases). Germline CDR1 is MDHEN and CDR2 is SYDVKM. The CDR3 has 16 residues. The V end was cut by 5 bases, the J end by 0 bases, with 14 bases between. Written as DNA, the CDR3 is TGTGCCAGCAGTCCCGGGGGAAGAGATAGCAATCAGCCCCAGCATTTT. Amino acid sequence: CASSPGGRDSNQPQHF.

The chain has TRBV7-2 and TRBJ1-1; no definite D call. The CDR3 has 13 amino acids. Germline-derived CDR1 and CDR2 are SGHTA and FQGNSA. Trimming took 2 bases from V and 9 from J, leaving 13 bases between them. The CDR3 loop reads CASSLLREPKAFF. DNA for the CDR3: TGTGCCAGCAGCTTACTCCGGGAACCTAAAGCTTTCTTT.

J is TRBJ1-1 and V is TRBV6-5, with unresolved D. Trimming took off 5 bases at V and 3 bases at J, with 13 bases between the two ends. CDR1 is MNHEY and CDR2 is SVGAGI in the germline V gene. The CDR3 spans 14 residues. CDR3 loop: CASSRALEYTEAFF. The CDR3 DNA sequence: TGTGCCAGCAGTCGGGCCTTGGAGTACACTGAAGCTTTCTTT.

In this sample, this clone turned up a few times. The rearrangement links TRBV5-4 to TRBJ1-2, with 9 bases that match TRBD1. V lost 3 bases and J lost 8; bases outside the gene matches: 8. The CDR3 sequence is 14 residues long. Germline V CDR1 and CDR2: SGHNT, YYREEE (reference sequence). The CDR3, as DNA: TGTGCCAGCAGCTCCGCCACAGGGGGCTTCGGCTACACCTTC. Encoded protein: CASSSATGGFGYTF.

The chain employs TRBV4-1 and TRBJ2-3; tentatively, D is TRBD1 (5 bases). Germline V lookup: CDR1 MGHRA, CDR2 YSYEKL. Between the trimmed V and J ends, which lost 2 bases and 1 base, there was a span of 19 bases. This CDR3 has 18 amino acids. The DNA for the CDR3 is TGCGCCAGCAGCCAAATAGGGGTAAAGGGTAATCGCACAGATACGCAGTATTTT. Translating it yields CASSQIGVKGNRTDTQYF.

The chain is built from TRBV9 and TRBJ1-3; no clear D gene. Trimming removed 3 bases from V and 1 base from J, with 11 bases in between. The germline gives CDR1 SGDLS, CDR2 YYNGEE. This CDR3 spans 15 amino acids. CDR3: CASSGGLVSGNTIYF. The CDR3 DNA reads as TGTGCCAGCAGCGGGGGTTTGGTGTCTGGAAACACCATATATTTT.

This rearrangement joins TRBV7-2 to TRBJ2-1; D gene uncertain. The germline V gene encodes CDR1 SGHTA and CDR2 FQGNSA. Trimming removed 1 base at V and 12 bases at J, with 16 bases between. The CDR3 is 14 residues long. DNA for the CDR3: TGTGCCAGCAGCTTAGGCGCCGGCGGCTGGTGGCAGTTCTTC. Encoded protein: CASSLGAGGWWQFF.

This clone was observed once. The J gene is TRBJ2-2, the V gene TRBV27, with D perhaps assigned TRBD1 or TRBD2 (5 bases each). The V gene's germline CDR1 is MNHEY and CDR2 SMNVEV (reference sequence). Trimming shortened V by 3 bases and J by 5 bases, and 19 bases separated the two germline ends. This CDR3 has 17 amino acids. This CDR3 is CASSFIPGQGATGELFF. For the CDR3, the DNA is TGTGCCAGCAGTTTTATCCCGGGGCAGGGCGCAACCGGGGAGCTGTTTTTT.

V and J are TRBV9 and TRBJ1-1; no reliable D call. Germline lookup yields CDR1 SGDLS and CDR2 YYNGEE. V was cut by 2 bases and J by 0 bases, with 5 bases left in between. The CDR3 has 13 residues. Written as DNA, the CDR3 is TGTGCCAGCAGCGTTTCCGTGAACACTGAAGCTTTCTTT. It yields the protein CASSVSVNTEAFF.

The V gene is TRBV7-2, the J gene TRBJ1-4, with D possibly TRBD1 on 6 matching bases. Germline assignment: CDR1 SGHTA and CDR2 FQGNSA. This CDR3 has 15 residues. The ends were cut back, 2 bases at V and 8 bases at J, with 15 bases in the middle. The CDR3 bases are TGTGCCAGCAGCTTATTGGGGGGGGCAGAGGAAAAACTGTTTTTT. Protein product: CASSLLGGAEEKLFF.

This clone showed up just once. The chain links TRBV5-1 to TRBJ2-4; tentative D call: TRBD1 (5 bases). The ends were cut back, 9 bases at V and 7 bases at J, with 20 bases in the middle. The germline CDR1 and CDR2 sequences are SGHRS and YFSETQ. The CDR3 covers 14 residues. CDR3 in amino acids: CATSMGQGSNIQYF. The CDR3 coding sequence is TGCGCCACCTCGATGGGGCAGGGATCCAACATTCAGTACTTC.

In this sample, this clone turned up a few times. The rearrangement joins TRBV2 to TRBJ1-5; no definite D call. This CDR3 has 14 amino acids. Trimming took off 7 bases at V and 3 bases at J, with 13 bases between the two ends. From germline, CDR1 is SNHLY and CDR2 FYNNEI. The CDR3 is CASKRWATNQPQHF. CDR3 nucleotide sequence: TGTGCCAGCAAGCGATGGGCGACCAATCAGCCCCAGCATTTT.

J is TRBJ2-7 and V is TRBV2; D ambiguous. The V and J ends lost 6 bases and 2 bases respectively, with 23 bases between them. Germline assignment: CDR1 SNHLY and CDR2 FYNNEI. CDR3 size: 17 residues. The CDR3 is CASREFTGPLRPYEQYF. DNA for the CDR3: TGTGCCAGCAGGGAATTCACCGGGCCTCTACGGCCCTACGAGCAGTACTTC.

This sequence joins TRBV16 and TRBJ2-1; D tentatively fits TRBD1 or TRBD2 (5 bases each). Germline V gene data show CDR1 as KGHSY and CDR2 as FQNENV. V dropped 8 bases and J dropped 5 bases, with 13 bases sitting between them. This CDR3 has 13 amino acids. Here the CDR3 reads CASARGTNNEQFF. Here the CDR3 DNA reads TGTGCCAGCGCTCGAGGGACGAACAATGAGCAGTTCTTC.

The rearrangement joins TRBV14 to TRBJ1-3; D gene unclear. With 1 base removed from V and 4 bases from J, the gap between germline ends came to 14 bases. Germline V gene sequence: CDR1 SGHDN, CDR2 FVKESK. This CDR3 region has 16 residues. The CDR3 sequence: CASSQVGGSRGNTIYF. The CDR3 DNA reads TGTGCCAGCAGCCAAGTCGGAGGTTCTCGGGGAAACACCATATATTTT.

The V call is TRBV28, the J call TRBJ1-5; no clear D. V gave up 10 bases and J gave up 4 bases, with 11 bases separating them. The length of the CDR3 is 12 residues. From germline, CDR1 is MDHEN and CDR2 SYDVKM. CDR3 DNA: TGTGCCATCCGGGAGATGAATCAGCCCCAGCATTTT. Residues: CAIREMNQPQHF. The variable domain in full, completed from reference TRBV28 and TRBJ1-5, reads DVKVTQSSRYLVKRTGEKVFLECVQDMDHENMFWYRQDPGLGLRLIYFSYDVKMKEKGDIPEGYSVSREKKERFSLILESASTNQTSMYLCAIREMNQPQHFGDGTRLSIL.

The chain links TRBV18 to TRBJ1-6; 7 bases line up with TRBD1. The CDR3 contains 16 residues. Germline V gene lookup returns CDR1 KGHSH and CDR2 LQKENI. J lost 6 bases, V lost 4 bases, and 9 bases had no gene match. The CDR3 reads CASSLGEGTANSPLHF. CDR3 in DNA: TGTGCCAGCTCACTCGGTGAGGGGACAGCTAATTCACCCCTCCACTTT.

This sequence joins TRBV7-2 and TRBJ2-3; 9 nucleotides agree with TRBD2. Germline CDR1 SGHTA, CDR2 FQGNSA. With 0 bases clipped from V and 1 base from J, the junction kept 2 bases outside the gene matches. The CDR3 has 16 amino acids. The CDR3: CASSLAVAGGTDTQYF. The CDR3 DNA reads TGTGCCAGCAGCTTAGCGGTAGCGGGGGGCACAGATACGCAGTATTTT.

This chain links TRBV6-1 with TRBJ1-1; D is ambiguous. The V gene's germline CDR1 is MNHNS and CDR2 SASEGT. With 4 bases removed from V and 1 base from J, the gap between germline ends came to 7 bases. There are 13 residues in the CDR3. CDR3 in amino acids: CASSVQTNTEAFF. In DNA form, the CDR3 reads TGTGCCAGCAGTGTACAGACGAACACTGAAGCTTTCTTT.

The CDR3 is CASSGRAGGLGNEQFF. CDR3 nucleotides: TGTGCCAGCAGCGGAAGAGCGGGGGGGCTTGGCAATGAGCAGTTCTTC. The chain employs TRBV9 and TRBJ2-1; 10 bases are a match to TRBD2. Germline lookup yields CDR1 SGDLS and CDR2 YYNGEE. This CDR3 spans 16 amino acids. With 3 bases clipped from V and 6 bases from J, the junction kept 9 bases outside the gene matches.

The V and J genes are TRBV10-1 and TRBJ1-5; a weak D match, TRBD1 (5 bases). Trimming took off 3 bases at V and 1 base at J, with 16 bases between the two ends. The CDR3 runs 17 residues. From germline, CDR1 is WNHNN and CDR2 SYGVQD (reference sequence). The CDR3 loop reads CASSEISRGASNQPQHF. The CDR3 bases are TGCGCCAGCAGTGAAATCTCGCGCGGGGCCAGCAATCAGCCCCAGCATTTT.

The rearrangement uses TRBV5-1 and TRBJ2-2; D tentatively fits TRBD1 or TRBD2 (5 bases each). Trimming removed 7 bases at V and 4 bases at J, with 14 bases between. From germline, CDR1 is SGHRS and CDR2 YFSETQ. The CDR3 has 14 residues. The CDR3 spells CASQNEGFTGELFF. CDR3 DNA sequence: TGCGCCAGCCAAAACGAGGGGTTCACCGGGGAGCTGTTTTTT.

V is TRBV19 and J is TRBJ2-7, with D unresolved. V was clipped by 5 bases and J by 0 bases, with 11 bases between them. Germline V gene sequence: CDR1 LNHDA, CDR2 SQIVND (reference sequence). This CDR3 comprises 14 residues. CDR3 residues: CASSLAIASYEQYF. The CDR3 nucleotides read TGTGCCAGTAGTTTGGCAATCGCCTCCTACGAGCAGTACTTC.

The rearrangement joins TRBV18 to TRBJ2-3; 12 bases are shared with TRBD2. From germline, CDR1 is KGHSH and CDR2 LQKENI. This CDR3 has 14 residues. Trimming took 8 bases from V and 3 from J; bases not matched to a gene: 3. CDR3 sequence: CASATSGGTDTQYF. The CDR3 region has the DNA TGTGCCAGCGCGACTAGCGGGGGAACAGATACGCAGTATTTT.

The V gene is TRBV9, the J gene TRBJ1-5, with unresolved D. CDR3 length: 14 residues. V lost 3 bases and J lost 0, with 7 bases in between. Per germline, CDR1 SGDLS and CDR2 YYNGEE. CDR3 amino acids: CASSASNSNQPQHF. The CDR3 nucleotides are TGTGCCAGCAGCGCCTCTAATAGCAATCAGCCCCAGCATTTT.

V usage is TRBV14 and J usage is TRBJ1-1; D remains unclear. The CDR3 is made up of 11 amino acids. V lost 3 bases and J 10 bases, leaving 9 bases between the germline ends. Germline loops: CDR1 SGHDN, CDR2 FVKESK. This CDR3 is CASSQGLGAFF. For the CDR3, the DNA is TGTGCCAGCAGCCAGGGTCTGGGAGCTTTCTTT.